This is a list of T cell receptor beta chains from one sample in a study of patients and donors after allogeneic stem cell transplantation. TCRdb independently ran MiXCR on the RT-PCR reads; one entry per CDR3 protein. Of 150,000 or so distinct CDR3 sequences listed, approximately 22% are singletons. Sequencing used blood, either unsorted or a sorted T cell fraction (not recorded which). The receptors shown here come from a human donor who was either an allogeneic HSCT recipient or a stem cell or donor lymphocyte infusion donor (not recorded which). It is not recorded whose cells these are; they may come from a transplant donor. Each CDR3 is given with its conserved first and last residue. Fields, in order: V gene, clone size, D gene, J gene, CDR3 protein, CDR3 DNA. A D gene is named only where the DNA matches it firmly. Some rows mark clone size as missing; the rest say once, few, many or name a class of expanded clone.

>TRBV7-9|-|-|TRBJ2-7
CASSWTPISYEQYF
TGTGCCAGCAGCTGGACACCTATCTCCTACGAGCAGTACTTC
>TRBV7-9|few|-|TRBJ2-5
CASSPRGETQYF
TGTGCCAGCAGCCCCCGTGGCGAGACCCAGTACTTC
>TRBV28|-|TRBD1|TRBJ2-3
CASKQGVDTQYF
TGTGCCAGCAAACAGGGGGTGGATACGCAGTATTTT
>TRBV20-1|-|-|TRBJ2-1
CSARLQSSYNEQFF
TGCAGTGCTAGACTTCAGAGCTCCTACAATGAGCAGTTCTTC
>TRBV5-6|-|-|TRBJ1-5
CASSLVGRMDQPQHF
TGTGCCAGCAGCTTGGTAGGGAGGATGGATCAGCCCCAGCATTTT
>TRBV20-1|once|TRBD1|TRBJ2-7
CSAAPGGQGYEQYF
TGCAGTGCGGCACCCGGGGGACAGGGATACGAGCAGTACTTC
>TRBV7-9|-|TRBD1|TRBJ2-7
CASSVHQGVYEQYF
TGTGCCAGCAGCGTCCACCAGGGGGTCTACGAGCAGTACTTC
>TRBV5-1|-|-|TRBJ2-2
CASSRESTGELFF
TGCGCCAGCAGCCGCGAGTCCACCGGGGAGCTGTTTTTT
>TRBV20-1|few|TRBD1|TRBJ1-2
CSAIDRGLGYGYTF
TGCAGTGCAATCGACAGGGGCCTCGGCTATGGCTACACCTTC
>TRBV5-5|-|TRBD1|TRBJ2-1
CASSWGTVYNEQFF
TGTGCCAGCAGCTGGGGGACAGTATACAATGAGCAGTTCTTC
>TRBV9|-|TRBD1|TRBJ1-2
CASSAQGAAFNYGYTF
TGTGCCAGCAGCGCACAGGGGGCCGCGTTTAACTATGGCTACACCTTC
>TRBV4-1|-|TRBD1|TRBJ2-1
CASRAVQGSYNEQFF
TGCGCCAGCAGAGCTGTACAGGGGTCCTACAATGAGCAGTTCTTC
>TRBV27|few|-|TRBJ2-3
CASSGKVTPTDTQYF
TGTGCCAGCAGTGGTAAGGTGACTCCCACAGATACGCAGTATTTT
>TRBV20-1|many|-|TRBJ2-3
CSASTDRRGTADTQYF
TGCAGTGCTAGTACGGACAGGAGGGGAACCGCAGATACGCAGTATTTT
>TRBV12-3/TRBV12-4|-|-|TRBJ2-1
CASSTLYLGRLFF
TGTGCCAGCAGCACACTCTATCTTGGTAGGCTGTTCTTC
>TRBV29-1|many|-|TRBJ1-5
CSVGRGLDQPQHF
TGCAGCGTTGGAAGGGGACTTGATCAGCCCCAGCATTTT
>TRBV27|few|-|TRBJ2-7
CASIRGREQYF
TGTGCCTCAATTCGCGGTAGGGAGCAGTACTTC
>TRBV5-1|few|TRBD1|TRBJ2-1
CASSLYRDRGLGDEQFF
TGCGCCAGCAGCTTATACCGGGACAGGGGGCTAGGGGATGAGCAGTTCTTC
>TRBV6-5|-|TRBD2|TRBJ2-1
CASSWGLAGRDEQFF
TGTGCCAGCAGTTGGGGACTAGCGGGAAGGGATGAGCAGTTCTTC
>TRBV15|-|-|TRBJ1-1
CATSRYRDFTEAFF
TGTGCCACCAGCAGGTACAGGGATTTTACTGAAGCTTTCTTT
>TRBV2|-|-|TRBJ2-7
CASSDPLRSYEQYF
TGTGCCAGCAGTGACCCCCTTCGGTCCTACGAGCAGTACTTC
>TRBV28|few|-|TRBJ1-3
CASSFLGAYSGNTIYF
TGTGCCAGCAGTTTCCTGGGGGCTTACTCTGGAAACACCATATATTTT
>TRBV7-9|-|TRBD1|TRBJ2-1
CASSFGQEYNEQFF
TGTGCCAGCAGCTTCGGACAGGAATACAATGAGCAGTTCTTC
>TRBV7-2|-|-|TRBJ2-1
CASSLRARGTTYNEQFF
TGTGCCAGCAGCTTAAGGGCGCGGGGTACCACCTACAATGAGCAGTTCTTC
>TRBV6-6|-|TRBD2|TRBJ2-3
CASSSPSGNTDTQYF
TGTGCCAGCAGTTCCCCTAGCGGGAACACAGATACGCAGTATTTT
>TRBV29-1|many|-|TRBJ1-1
CSTGTDLNTEAFF
TGCAGCACCGGGACGGATTTGAACACTGAAGCTTTCTTT
>TRBV21-1|many|-|TRBJ1-3
CASSKARDRGFGNTIYF
TGTGCCAGCAGCAAAGCTCGGGACAGGGGGTTTGGAAACACCATATATTTT
>TRBV12-3/TRBV12-4|-|TRBD1|TRBJ2-3
CASSSDRLTDTQYF
TGTGCCAGCAGTTCGGACAGGCTCACAGATACGCAGTATTTT
>TRBV20-1|-|-|TRBJ2-7
CSARDGGFEQYF
TGCAGTGCTAGAGATGGTGGGTTCGAGCAGTACTTC
>TRBV27|few|-|TRBJ2-1
CASSSDREDGDEQFF
TGTGCCAGCAGTTCCGACAGGGAGGACGGCGATGAGCAGTTCTTC
>TRBV24-1|few|-|TRBJ1-2
CATSDRPTNGYTF
TGTGCCACCAGTGATCGCCCCACTAATGGCTACACCTTC
>TRBV5-1|few|TRBD1|TRBJ2-5
CASSWGQGQETQYF
TGCGCCAGCAGTTGGGGACAGGGGCAAGAGACCCAGTACTTC
>TRBV7-2|-|-|TRBJ2-2
CASSSPAANTGELFF
TGTGCCAGCAGCTCACCCGCCGCGAACACCGGGGAGCTGTTTTTT
>TRBV20-1|many|-|TRBJ1-4
CSAREPSYNDKSTNEKLFF
TGCAGTGCTAGAGAGCCCTCCTACAACGATAAATCAACTAATGAAAAACTGTTTTTT
>TRBV18|-|-|TRBJ1-2
CASSPQMDVSNYGYTF
TGTGCCAGCTCACCACAGATGGACGTCTCTAACTATGGCTACACCTTC
>TRBV7-6|-|-|TRBJ2-7
CASSSTRNEQYF
TGTGCCAGCAGCTCGACTAGGAACGAGCAGTACTTC
>TRBV20-1|-|-|TRBJ2-1
CSARKTPNNYNEQFF
TGCAGTGCTAGGAAGACTCCTAACAACTACAATGAGCAGTTCTTC
>TRBV12-3/TRBV12-4|-|-|TRBJ1-1
CASSWAAAGMNTEAFF
TGTGCCAGCAGTTGGGCAGCGGCTGGAATGAACACTGAAGCTTTCTTT
>TRBV6-5|few|TRBD1|TRBJ1-5
CASTGGRGQPQHF
TGTGCCAGTACAGGGGGCCGCGGTCAGCCCCAGCATTTT
>TRBV10-3|-|-|TRBJ2-5
CAISPGGETQYF
TGTGCCATCAGTCCCGGGGGAGAGACCCAGTACTTC
>TRBV7-3|-|-|TRBJ1-6
CASSRGNSPLHF
TGTGCCAGCAGCCGCGGGAACTCACCCCTCCACTTT
>TRBV12-3/TRBV12-4|-|-|TRBJ2-1
CASSPAGTDNEQFF
TGTGCCAGCAGCCCCGCAGGGACGGACAATGAGCAGTTCTTC
>TRBV18|-|-|TRBJ2-7
CASSPFQTRPSYEQYF
TGTGCCAGCTCACCATTCCAGACGAGACCCTCCTACGAGCAGTACTTC
>TRBV27|-|-|TRBJ1-2
CASSLSGANYGYTF
TGTGCCAGCAGTTTATCAGGTGCTAACTATGGCTACACCTTC
>TRBV12-3/TRBV12-4|-|-|TRBJ1-1
CASSFLGNGAFF
TGTGCCAGCAGTTTTTTGGGGAACGGGGCTTTCTTT
>TRBV12-3/TRBV12-4|few|TRBD2|TRBJ2-3
CASSFAGGVTDTQYF
TGTGCCAGCAGTTTTGCCGGGGGGGTCACAGATACGCAGTATTTT
>TRBV20-1|many|-|TRBJ1-6
CSARLGLHNSPLHF
TGCAGTGCTAGATTGGGACTTCATAATTCACCCCTCCACTTT
>TRBV5-1|-|-|TRBJ2-1
CASSPQGGEQFF
TGCGCCAGCAGCCCCCAGGGGGGTGAGCAGTTCTTC
>TRBV5-1|-|-|TRBJ1-1
CASSLVGTLNTEAFF
TGCGCCAGCAGCTTGGTCGGGACACTGAACACTGAAGCTTTCTTT
>TRBV29-1|-|-|TRBJ1-6
CSVPTGGRISPLHF
TGCAGCGTTCCAACAGGTGGGCGTATTTCACCCCTCCACTTT
>TRBV6-6|few|-|TRBJ1-2
CASTTLYGYTF
TGTGCCAGCACTACCTTATATGGCTACACCTTC
>TRBV20-1|-|-|TRBJ1-1
CSASRVEFTEAFF
TGCAGTGCCTCGAGGGTTGAGTTCACTGAAGCTTTCTTT
>TRBV20-1|few|TRBD1|TRBJ1-1
CSAIPRTGAEAFF
TGCAGTGCTATACCCCGGACAGGGGCTGAAGCTTTCTTT
>TRBV5-1|-|TRBD1|TRBJ2-7
CASSLGRDSRVYEQYF
TGCGCCAGCAGCTTGGGAAGGGACAGCAGGGTCTACGAGCAGTACTTC